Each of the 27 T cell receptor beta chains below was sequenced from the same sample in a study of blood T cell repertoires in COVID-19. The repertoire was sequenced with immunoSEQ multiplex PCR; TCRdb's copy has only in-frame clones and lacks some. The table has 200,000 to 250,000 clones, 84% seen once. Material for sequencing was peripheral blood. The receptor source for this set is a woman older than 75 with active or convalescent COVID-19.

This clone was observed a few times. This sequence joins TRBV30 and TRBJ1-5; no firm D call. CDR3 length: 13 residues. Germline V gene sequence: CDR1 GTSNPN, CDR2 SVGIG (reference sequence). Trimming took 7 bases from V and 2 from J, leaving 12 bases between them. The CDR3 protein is CAYRVDGNQPQHF. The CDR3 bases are TGTGCCTACCGAGTAGATGGCAATCAGCCCCAGCATTTT.

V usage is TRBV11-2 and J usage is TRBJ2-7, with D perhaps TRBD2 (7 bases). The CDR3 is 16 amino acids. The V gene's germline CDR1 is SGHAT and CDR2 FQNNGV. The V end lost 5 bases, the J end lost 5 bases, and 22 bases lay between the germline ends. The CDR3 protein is CASSRSGAGARHEQYF. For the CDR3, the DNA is TGTGCCAGCAGCCGATCAGGCGCGGGGGCGCGCCACGAGCAGTACTTC.

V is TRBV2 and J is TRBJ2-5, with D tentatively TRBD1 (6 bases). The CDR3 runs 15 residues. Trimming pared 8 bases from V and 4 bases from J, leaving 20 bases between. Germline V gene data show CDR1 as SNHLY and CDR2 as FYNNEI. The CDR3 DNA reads TGTGCCAGCGGGATTCATACAGGGATCTTAGAGACCCAGTACTTC. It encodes CASGIHTGILETQYF.

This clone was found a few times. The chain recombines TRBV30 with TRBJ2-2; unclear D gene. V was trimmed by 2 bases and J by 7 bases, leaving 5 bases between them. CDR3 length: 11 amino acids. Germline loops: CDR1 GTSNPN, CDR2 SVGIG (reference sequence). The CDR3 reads CAWSKSGELFF. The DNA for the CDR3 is TGTGCCTGGAGTAAGAGCGGGGAGCTGTTTTTT.

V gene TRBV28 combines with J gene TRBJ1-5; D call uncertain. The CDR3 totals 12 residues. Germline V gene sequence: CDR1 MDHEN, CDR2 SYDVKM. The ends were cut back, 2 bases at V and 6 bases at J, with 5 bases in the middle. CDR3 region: CASSLPSQPQHF. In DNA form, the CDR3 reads TGTGCCAGCAGTTTACCTAGTCAGCCCCAGCATTTT.

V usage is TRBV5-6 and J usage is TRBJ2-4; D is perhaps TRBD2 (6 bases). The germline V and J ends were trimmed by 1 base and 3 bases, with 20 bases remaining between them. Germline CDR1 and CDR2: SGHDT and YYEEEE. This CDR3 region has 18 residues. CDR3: CASSLRGLPAGGKNIQYF. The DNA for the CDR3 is TGTGCCAGCAGCTTGCGGGGACTCCCGGCTGGGGGCAAAAACATTCAGTACTTC. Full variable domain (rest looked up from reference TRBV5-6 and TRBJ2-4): DAGVTQSPTHLIKTRGQQVTLRCSPKSGHDTVSWYQQALGQGPQFIFQYYEEEERQRGNFPDRFSGHQFPNYSSELNVNALLLGDSALYLCASSLRGLPAGGKNIQYFGAGTRLSVL.

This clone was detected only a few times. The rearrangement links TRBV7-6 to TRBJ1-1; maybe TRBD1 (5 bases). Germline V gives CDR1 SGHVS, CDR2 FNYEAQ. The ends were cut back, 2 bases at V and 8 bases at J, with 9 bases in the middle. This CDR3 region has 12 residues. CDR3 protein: CASSLRGSEAFF. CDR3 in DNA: TGTGCCAGCAGCTTAAGGGGCTCCGAAGCTTTCTTT. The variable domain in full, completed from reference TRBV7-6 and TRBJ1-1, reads GAGVSQSPRYKVTKRGQDVALRCDPISGHVSLYWYRQALGQGPEFLTYFNYEAQQDKSGLPNDRFSAERPEGSISTLTIQRTEQRDSAMYRCASSLRGSEAFFGQGTRLTVV.

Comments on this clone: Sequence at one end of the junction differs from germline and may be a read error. The chain's CDR3 is CASSKAGTGSYEQYF. CDR3 coding DNA: TGTGCCAGCAGTAAAGCCGGGACAGGGTCCTACGAGCAGTACTTC. The chain links TRBV6-1 to TRBJ2-7; 9 bases align to TRBD1. CDR3 length: 15 amino acids. Germline CDR1 and CDR2: MNHNS and SASEGT.

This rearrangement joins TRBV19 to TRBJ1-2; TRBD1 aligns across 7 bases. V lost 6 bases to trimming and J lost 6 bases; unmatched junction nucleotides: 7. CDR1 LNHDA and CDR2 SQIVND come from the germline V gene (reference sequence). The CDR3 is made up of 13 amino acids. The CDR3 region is CASRKGGANGYTF. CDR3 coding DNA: TGTGCCAGTAGAAAAGGGGGCGCAAATGGCTACACCTTC.

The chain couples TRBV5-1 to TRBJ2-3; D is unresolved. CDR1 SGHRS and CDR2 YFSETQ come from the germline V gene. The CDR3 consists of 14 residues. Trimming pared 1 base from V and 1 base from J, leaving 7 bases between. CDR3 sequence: CASSLIQGTDTQYF. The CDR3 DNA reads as TGCGCCAGCAGCTTGATTCAGGGCACAGATACGCAGTATTTT.

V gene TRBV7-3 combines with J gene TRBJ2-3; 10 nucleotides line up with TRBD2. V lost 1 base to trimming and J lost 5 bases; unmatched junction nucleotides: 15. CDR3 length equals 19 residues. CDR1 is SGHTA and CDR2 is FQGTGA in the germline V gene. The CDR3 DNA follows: TGTGCCAGCAGCTTAAGGGGGTCTAGCGGGAGCGTTCGCGGAGATACGCAGTATTTT. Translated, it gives CASSLRGSSGSVRGDTQYF. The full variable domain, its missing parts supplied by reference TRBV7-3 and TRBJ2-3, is GAGVSQTPSNKVTEKGKYVELRCDPISGHTALYWYRQSLGQGPEFLIYFQGTGAADDSGLPNDRFFAVRPEGSVSTLKIQRTERGDSAVYLCASSLRGSSGSVRGDTQYFGPGTRLTVL.

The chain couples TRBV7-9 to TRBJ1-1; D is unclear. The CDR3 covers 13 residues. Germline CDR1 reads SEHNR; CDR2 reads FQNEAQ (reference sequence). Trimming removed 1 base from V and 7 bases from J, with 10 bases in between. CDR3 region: CASSLGAQDEAFF. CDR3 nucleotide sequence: TGTGCCAGCAGCTTAGGCGCTCAGGATGAAGCTTTCTTT.

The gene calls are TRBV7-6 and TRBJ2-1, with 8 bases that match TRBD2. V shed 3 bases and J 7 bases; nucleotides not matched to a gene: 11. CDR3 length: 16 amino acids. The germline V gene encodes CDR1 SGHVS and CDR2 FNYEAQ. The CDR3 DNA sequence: TGTGCCAGCAGCTTGGAGGGAGCGGGAGTTTGGAATGAGCAGTTCTTC. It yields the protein CASSLEGAGVWNEQFF.

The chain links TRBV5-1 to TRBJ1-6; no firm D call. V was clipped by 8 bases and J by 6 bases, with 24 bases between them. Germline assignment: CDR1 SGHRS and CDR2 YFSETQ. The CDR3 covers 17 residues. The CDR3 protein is CASRWSGDIRGNSPLHF. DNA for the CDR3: TGCGCCAGTCGGTGGTCAGGTGACATTCGGGGTAATTCACCCCTCCACTTT. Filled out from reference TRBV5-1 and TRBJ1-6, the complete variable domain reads KAGVTQTPRYLIKTRGQQVTLSCSPISGHRSVSWYQQTPGQGLQFLFEYFSETQRNKGNFPGRFSGRQFSNSRSEMNVSTLELGDSALYLCASRWSGDIRGNSPLHFGNGTRLTVT.

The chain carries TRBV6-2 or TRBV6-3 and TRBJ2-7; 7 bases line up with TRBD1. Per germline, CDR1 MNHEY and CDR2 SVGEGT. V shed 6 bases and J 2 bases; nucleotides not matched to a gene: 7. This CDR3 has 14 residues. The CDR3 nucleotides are TGTGCCAGCAGCAGACAGGGATCCGCCTACGAGCAGTACTTC. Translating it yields CASSRQGSAYEQYF.

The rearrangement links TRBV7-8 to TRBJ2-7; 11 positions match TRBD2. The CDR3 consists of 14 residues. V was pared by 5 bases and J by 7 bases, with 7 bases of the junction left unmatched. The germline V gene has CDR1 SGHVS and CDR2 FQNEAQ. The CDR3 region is CASSPTSGASEQYF. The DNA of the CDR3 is TGTGCCAGCAGCCCGACTAGCGGGGCATCGGAGCAGTACTTC.

The CDR3 sequence is CAKLGLAASYEQYF. Here the CDR3 DNA reads TGCGCCAAACTCGGACTAGCGGCCTCCTACGAGCAGTACTTC. The chain combines TRBV10-1 with TRBJ2-7, with TRBD2 matching over 10 bases. This CDR3 contains 14 residues. Germline V lookup: CDR1 WNHNN, CDR2 SYGVQD (reference sequence). Trimming took 10 bases from V and 0 from J; bases not matched to a gene: 6.

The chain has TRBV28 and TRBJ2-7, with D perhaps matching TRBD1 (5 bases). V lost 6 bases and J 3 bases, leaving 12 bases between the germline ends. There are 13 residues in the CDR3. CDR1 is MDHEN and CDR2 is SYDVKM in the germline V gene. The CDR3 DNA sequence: TGTGCCAGCAGCCTAGACAGCCTCTACGAGCAGTACTTC. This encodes CASSLDSLYEQYF.

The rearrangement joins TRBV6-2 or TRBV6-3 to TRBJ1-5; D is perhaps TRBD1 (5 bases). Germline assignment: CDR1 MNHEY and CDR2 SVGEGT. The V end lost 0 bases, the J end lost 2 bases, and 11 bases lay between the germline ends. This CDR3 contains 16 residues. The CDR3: CASSYSSGPRNQPQHF. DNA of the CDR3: TGTGCCAGCAGTTACTCATCAGGGCCTCGCAATCAGCCCCAGCATTTT.

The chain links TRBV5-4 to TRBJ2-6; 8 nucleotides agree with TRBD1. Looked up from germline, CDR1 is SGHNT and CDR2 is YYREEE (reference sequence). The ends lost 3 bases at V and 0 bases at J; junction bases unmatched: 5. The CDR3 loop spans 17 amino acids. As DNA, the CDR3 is TGTGCCAGCAGCTCGTCGACAGGGGCCTCTGGGGCCAACGTCCTGACTTTC. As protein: CASSSSTGASGANVLTF.

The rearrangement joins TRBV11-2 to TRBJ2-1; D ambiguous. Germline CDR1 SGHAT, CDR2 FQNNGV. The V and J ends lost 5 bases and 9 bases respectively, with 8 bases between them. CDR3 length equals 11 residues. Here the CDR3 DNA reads TGTGCCAGCAGCCCCCAATCTGAGCAGTTCTTC. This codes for CASSPQSEQFF.

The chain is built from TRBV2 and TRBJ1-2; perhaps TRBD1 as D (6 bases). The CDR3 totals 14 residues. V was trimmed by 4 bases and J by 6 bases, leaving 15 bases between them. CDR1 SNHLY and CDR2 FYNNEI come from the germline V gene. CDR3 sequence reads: CASSGPGAFNGYTF. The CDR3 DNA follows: TGTGCCAGCAGTGGGCCAGGGGCTTTCAATGGCTACACCTTC.

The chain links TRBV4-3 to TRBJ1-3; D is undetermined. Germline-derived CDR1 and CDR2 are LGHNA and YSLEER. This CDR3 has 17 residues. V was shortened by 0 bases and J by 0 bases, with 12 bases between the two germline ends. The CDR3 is CASSQDIAATSGNTIYF. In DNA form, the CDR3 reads TGCGCCAGCAGCCAAGATATTGCCGCTACCTCTGGAAACACCATATATTTT.

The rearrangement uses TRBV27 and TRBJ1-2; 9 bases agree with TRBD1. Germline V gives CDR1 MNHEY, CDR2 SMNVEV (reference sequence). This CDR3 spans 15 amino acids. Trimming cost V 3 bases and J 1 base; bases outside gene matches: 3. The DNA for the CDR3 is TGTGCCAGCAGTTTCCTGGACAGGGGTAACTATGGCTACACCTTC. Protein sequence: CASSFLDRGNYGYTF.

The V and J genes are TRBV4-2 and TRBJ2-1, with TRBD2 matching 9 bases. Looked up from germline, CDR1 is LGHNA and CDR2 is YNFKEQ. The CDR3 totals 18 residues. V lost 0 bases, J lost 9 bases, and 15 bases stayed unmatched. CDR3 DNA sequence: TGTGCCAGCAGCCAAGATATCGCGACTAGCGGCCGGCGTGGTGAGCAGTTCTTC. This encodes CASSQDIATSGRRGEQFF.

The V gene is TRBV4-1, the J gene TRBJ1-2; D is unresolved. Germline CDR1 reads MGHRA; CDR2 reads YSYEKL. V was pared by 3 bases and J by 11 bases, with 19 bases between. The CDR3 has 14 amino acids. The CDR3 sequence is CASSQPVAGGVYTF. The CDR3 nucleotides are TGCGCCAGCAGCCAGCCGGTCGCGGGTGGGGTGTACACCTTC.

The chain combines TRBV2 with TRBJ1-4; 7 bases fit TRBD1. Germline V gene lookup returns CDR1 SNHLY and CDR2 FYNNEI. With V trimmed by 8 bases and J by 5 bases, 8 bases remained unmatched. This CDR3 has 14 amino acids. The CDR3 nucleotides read TGTGCCAGCCGCGCCGGGACAGAGAATGAAAAACTGTTTTTT. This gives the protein CASRAGTENEKLFF.